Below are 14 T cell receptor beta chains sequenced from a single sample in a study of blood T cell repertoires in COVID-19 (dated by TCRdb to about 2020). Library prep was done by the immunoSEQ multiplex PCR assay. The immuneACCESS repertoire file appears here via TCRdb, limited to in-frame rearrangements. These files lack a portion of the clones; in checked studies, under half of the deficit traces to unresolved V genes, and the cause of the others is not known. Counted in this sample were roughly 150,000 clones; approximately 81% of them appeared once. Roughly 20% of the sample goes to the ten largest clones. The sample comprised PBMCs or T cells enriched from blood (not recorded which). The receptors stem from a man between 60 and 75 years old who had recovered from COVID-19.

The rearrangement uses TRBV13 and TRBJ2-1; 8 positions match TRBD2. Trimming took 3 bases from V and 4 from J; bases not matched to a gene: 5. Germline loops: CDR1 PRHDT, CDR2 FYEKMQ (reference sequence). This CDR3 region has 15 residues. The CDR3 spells CASSFLTSGYNEQFF. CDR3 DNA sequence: TGTGCCAGCAGCTTCTTAACTAGCGGTTACAATGAGCAGTTCTTC.

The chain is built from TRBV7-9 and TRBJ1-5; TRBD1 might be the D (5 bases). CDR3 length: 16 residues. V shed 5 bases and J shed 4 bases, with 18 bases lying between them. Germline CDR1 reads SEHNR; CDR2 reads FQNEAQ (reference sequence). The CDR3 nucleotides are TGTGCCAGCAGCATCGGGGGAGGGAGGATTAATCAGCCCCAGCATTTT. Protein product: CASSIGGGRINQPQHF.

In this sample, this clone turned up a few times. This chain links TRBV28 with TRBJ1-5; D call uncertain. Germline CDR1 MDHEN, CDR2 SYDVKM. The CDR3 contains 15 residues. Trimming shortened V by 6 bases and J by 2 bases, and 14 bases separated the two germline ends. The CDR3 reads CASRYLAVGNQPQHF. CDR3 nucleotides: TGTGCCAGCAGATACTTAGCTGTGGGCAATCAGCCCCAGCATTTT.

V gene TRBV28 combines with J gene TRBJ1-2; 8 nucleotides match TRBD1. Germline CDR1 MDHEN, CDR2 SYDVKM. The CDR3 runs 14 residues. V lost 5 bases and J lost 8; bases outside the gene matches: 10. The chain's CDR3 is CASSRLPGGEGYTF. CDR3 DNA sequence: TGTGCCAGCAGTCGACTTCCAGGGGGCGAGGGCTACACCTTC.

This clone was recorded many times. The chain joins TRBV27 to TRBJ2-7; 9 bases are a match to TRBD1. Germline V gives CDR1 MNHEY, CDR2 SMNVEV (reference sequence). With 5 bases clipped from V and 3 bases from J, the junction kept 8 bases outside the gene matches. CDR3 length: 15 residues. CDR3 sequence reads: CASSTRPGQGYEQYF. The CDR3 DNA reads TGTGCCAGCAGTACTAGGCCGGGACAGGGCTACGAGCAGTACTTC.

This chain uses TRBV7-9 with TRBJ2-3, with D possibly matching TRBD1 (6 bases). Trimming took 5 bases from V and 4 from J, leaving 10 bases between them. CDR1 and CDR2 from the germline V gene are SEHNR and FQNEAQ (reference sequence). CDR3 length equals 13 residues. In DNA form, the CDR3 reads TGTGCCAGCAGCCAACAGGGTTCAGATACGCAGTATTTT. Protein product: CASSQQGSDTQYF.

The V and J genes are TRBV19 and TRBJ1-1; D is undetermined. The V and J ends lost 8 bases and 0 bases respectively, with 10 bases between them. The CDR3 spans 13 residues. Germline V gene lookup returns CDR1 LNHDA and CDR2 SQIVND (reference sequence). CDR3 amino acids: CASFTALNTEAFF. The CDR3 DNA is TGTGCCAGTTTTACAGCTTTGAACACTGAAGCTTTCTTT.

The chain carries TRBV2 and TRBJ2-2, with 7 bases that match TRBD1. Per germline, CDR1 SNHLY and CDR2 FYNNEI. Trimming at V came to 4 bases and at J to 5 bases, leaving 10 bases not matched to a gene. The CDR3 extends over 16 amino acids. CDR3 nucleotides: TGTGCCAGCAGTGTGGAAGGGGGCGCATTTACCGGGGAGCTGTTTTTT. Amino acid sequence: CASSVEGGAFTGELFF.

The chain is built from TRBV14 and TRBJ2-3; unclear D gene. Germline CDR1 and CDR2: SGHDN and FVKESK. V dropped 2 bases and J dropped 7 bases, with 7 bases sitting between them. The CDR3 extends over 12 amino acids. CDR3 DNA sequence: TGTGCCAGCAGCCAATTGTCTTATACGCAGTATTTT. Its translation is CASSQLSYTQYF.

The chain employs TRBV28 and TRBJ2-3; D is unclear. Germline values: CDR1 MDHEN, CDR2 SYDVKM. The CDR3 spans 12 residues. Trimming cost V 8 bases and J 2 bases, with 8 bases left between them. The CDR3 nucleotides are TGTGCCAGCCGAACAACCACAGATACGCAGTATTTT. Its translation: CASRTTTDTQYF.

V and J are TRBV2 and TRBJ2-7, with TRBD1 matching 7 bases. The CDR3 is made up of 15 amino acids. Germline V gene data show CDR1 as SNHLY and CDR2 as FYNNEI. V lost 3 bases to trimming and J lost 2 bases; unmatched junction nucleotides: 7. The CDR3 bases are TGTGCCAGCAGTGACCCCGGGACAGTGACCTACGAGCAGTACTTC. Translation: CASSDPGTVTYEQYF. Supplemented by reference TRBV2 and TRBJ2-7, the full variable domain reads EPEVTQTPSHQVTQMGQEVILRCVPISNHLYFYWYRQILGQKVEFLVSFYNNEISEKSEIFDDQFSVERPDGSNFTLKIRSTKLEDSAMYFCASSDPGTVTYEQYFGPGTRLTVT.

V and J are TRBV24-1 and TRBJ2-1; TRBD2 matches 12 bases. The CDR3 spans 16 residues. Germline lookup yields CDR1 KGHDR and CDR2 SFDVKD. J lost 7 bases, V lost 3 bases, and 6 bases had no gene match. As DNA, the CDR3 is TGTGCCACCAGTGATCCCGGACTAGCGGGAAGGAATGAGCAGTTCTTC. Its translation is CATSDPGLAGRNEQFF.

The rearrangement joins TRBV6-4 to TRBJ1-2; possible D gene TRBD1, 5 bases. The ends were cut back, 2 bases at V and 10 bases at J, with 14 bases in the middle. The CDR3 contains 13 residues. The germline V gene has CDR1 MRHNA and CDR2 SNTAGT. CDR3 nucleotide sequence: TGTGCCAGCAGTGACACCGGGGGTCGGTTCTACACCTTC. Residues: CASSDTGGRFYTF.

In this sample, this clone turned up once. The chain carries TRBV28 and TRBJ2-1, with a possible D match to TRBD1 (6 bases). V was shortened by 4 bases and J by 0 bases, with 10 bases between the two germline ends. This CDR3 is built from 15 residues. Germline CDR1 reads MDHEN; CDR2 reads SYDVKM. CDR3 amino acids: CASSSTGYSYNEQFF. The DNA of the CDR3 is TGTGCCAGCAGTTCGACAGGTTACTCCTACAATGAGCAGTTCTTC.